One and the same sample provided the 25 T cell receptor beta chains below, sequenced in a study of Graves' ophthalmopathy and Graves' hyperthyroidism. Beta-chain TCR CDR3 regions were amplified from RNA transcripts. RT-PCR with HTBI primers came first, then second-round multiplex PCR. TCRdb called the multiplex PCR reads again in MiXCR, with one record for every CDR3 protein. This table holds around 1,000,000 distinct CDR3 sequences, 35% to 45% found once. The sequencing sample was made of peripheral blood or thyroid tissue (not recorded which). These receptors were obtained from an adult man with Graves' hyperthyroidism.

At least ten counts were recorded for this clonotype. The V gene is TRBV12-3 or TRBV12-4, the J gene TRBJ1-5; possibly TRBD1 for D (6 bases). With 8 bases removed from V and 3 bases from J, the gap between germline ends came to 8 bases. The CDR3 length is 12 residues. The CDR3 region is CASGDNNQPQHF. Written as DNA, the CDR3 is TGTGCCAGCGGGGACAACAATCAGCCCCAGCATTTT.

This clonotype was detected a few times. Sequence at one end of the junction differs from germline and may be a read error. The chain carries TRBV10-3 and TRBJ2-6; 7 nucleotides align to TRBD1. The CDR3 is 14 residues long. The germline V gene has CDR1 ENHRY and CDR2 SYGVKD. The CDR3 loop is CAISDHDRVNTEAF. In DNA, the CDR3 is TGTGCCATCAGTGACCATGACAGGGTGAACACTGAAGCTTTC.

V and J are TRBV10-3 and TRBJ1-5; no reliable D call. The CDR3 runs to 15 residues. Trimming cost V 4 bases and J 7 bases, with 17 bases left between them. The germline V gene encodes CDR1 ENHRY and CDR2 SYGVKD. CDR3 protein: CAISGNGESMQPQHF. CDR3 DNA: TGTGCCATCAGTGGCAATGGGGAAAGCATGCAGCCCCAGCATTTT.

This clonotype was seen ten or more times. The chain uses TRBV5-1 and TRBJ1-3; possible D gene TRBD1, 5 bases. Germline V gene lookup returns CDR1 SGHRS and CDR2 YFSETQ. The V gene lost 4 bases and the J gene lost 0 bases, with 8 bases spanning the gap. The CDR3 has 14 residues. The chain's CDR3 is CASSQDSSGNTIYF. The DNA for the CDR3 is TGCGCCAGCAGCCAAGACAGCTCTGGAAACACCATATATTTT.

A word on this clonotype: One end of the junction fails to match germline, which may point to a read error. J is TRBJ2-7 and V is TRBV7-3; D might be TRBD1 (6 bases). The germline V gene encodes CDR1 SGHTA and CDR2 FQGTGA. The CDR3 contains 13 residues. The CDR3 reads CDSSQPQGPEQYF. The CDR3 DNA reads as TGCGACAGCAGCCAACCCCAGGGGCCCGAGCAGTACTTC.

This clonotype was detected a few times. The V gene is TRBV28, the J gene TRBJ1-2; the D is unclear. V gave up 6 bases and J gave up 6 bases, with 20 bases separating them. The CDR3 contains 15 residues. Germline V gene data show CDR1 as MDHEN and CDR2 as SYDVKM. The CDR3 reads CASSPLGRTEHGYTF. Here the CDR3 DNA reads TGTGCCAGCAGCCCCTTGGGCAGAACCGAACATGGCTACACCTTC.

The chain uses TRBV7-9 and TRBJ1-2, with 12 bases that match TRBD1. V trimming: 6 bases; J trimming: 7 bases; junction bases outside the gene matches: 9. Germline V lookup: CDR1 SEHNR, CDR2 FQNEAQ (reference sequence). This CDR3 contains 15 residues. The CDR3 loop is CASSPRDRGHVGYTF. CDR3 sequence (DNA): TGTGCCAGCAGTCCTCGGGACAGGGGGCACGTTGGCTACACCTTC. Full variable domain (rest looked up from reference TRBV7-9 and TRBJ1-2): DTGVSQNPRHKITKRGQNVTFRCDPISEHNRLYWYRQTLGQGPEFLTYFQNEAQLEKSRLLSDRFSAERPKGSFSTLEIQRTEQGDSAMYLCASSPRDRGHVGYTFGSGTRLTVV.

At least ten counts were recorded for this clonotype. V is TRBV20-1 and J is TRBJ1-3; D may be TRBD1 (6 bases). Germline-derived CDR1 and CDR2 are DFQATT and SNEGSKA (reference sequence). This CDR3 has 13 amino acids. V was trimmed by 6 bases and J by 0 bases, leaving 9 bases between them. The CDR3 nucleotides are TGCAGTGCCCCGGACAGCTCTGGAAACACCATATATTTT. Translating it yields CSAPDSSGNTIYF.

The chain combines TRBV20-1 with TRBJ2-7; no clear D gene. This CDR3 comprises 11 residues. Germline CDR1 is DFQATT and CDR2 is SNEGSKA (reference sequence). The V end was cut by 5 bases, the J end by 3 bases, with 8 bases between. The CDR3 DNA sequence: TGCAGTGCTGATGATGACTACGAGCAGTACTTC. It yields the protein CSADDDYEQYF.

This clonotype was observed a single time. V gene TRBV9 combines with J gene TRBJ1-2, with TRBD1 matching over 9 bases. V shed 4 bases, J shed 6 bases, and the junction held 7 bases outside the gene matches. CDR3 length: 14 residues. Germline V gene data show CDR1 as SGDLS and CDR2 as YYNGEE. CDR3: CASSPWDRENGYTF. The CDR3 DNA reads TGTGCCAGCAGCCCGTGGGACAGGGAGAATGGCTACACCTTC.

This clonotype was observed at least ten times. The chain joins TRBV7-9 to TRBJ2-7, with TRBD2 as a possible D gene (5 bases). V was pared by 5 bases and J by 3 bases, with 20 bases between. This CDR3 has 16 amino acids. CDR1 SEHNR and CDR2 FQNEAQ come from the germline V gene (reference sequence). The chain's CDR3 is CASSSPGVPPHYEQYF. In DNA form, the CDR3 reads TGTGCCAGCAGCAGCCCCGGGGTCCCACCCCACTACGAGCAGTACTTC.

DNA for the CDR3: TGTGCCAGCACCCCAGGTGGAAACACCATATATTTT. This translates into CASTPGGNTIYF. The chain is built from TRBV6-5 and TRBJ1-3, with no clear D. CDR1 is MNHEY, CDR2 SVGAGI, per germline. The germline V and J ends were trimmed by 7 bases and 3 bases, with 7 bases remaining between them. The CDR3 is made up of 12 amino acids.

This clonotype was recorded a few times. This may be a read error: a much more frequent sequence differs by one nucleotide. This chain joins TRBV9 and TRBJ1-5, with TRBD1 matching over 7 bases. The germline V gene encodes CDR1 SGDLS and CDR2 YYNGEE. CDR3 length equals 15 residues. Trimming removed 4 bases from V and 6 bases from J; junction bases left unmatched: 10. The CDR3 region has the DNA TGTGCCAGCAGCCTAGACAGGGAACGATTTCAGCCCCAGCATTTT. It encodes CASSLDRERFQPQHF.

This clonotype has ten or more counts. The genes are TRBV7-9 and TRBJ1-2; D call uncertain. The CDR3 totals 12 residues. The V gene's germline CDR1 is SEHNR and CDR2 FQNEAQ (reference sequence). The V end was cut by 11 bases, the J end by 3 bases, with 13 bases between. CDR3 protein: CASAEHYYGYTF. CDR3 nucleotides: TGTGCCTCGGCGGAGCATTACTATGGCTACACCTTC.

This clonotype was counted only a few times. The V gene is TRBV3-1, the J gene TRBJ1-1; 9 positions agree with TRBD1. Germline assignment: CDR1 LGHDT and CDR2 YNNKEL (reference sequence). The CDR3 extends over 16 amino acids. V lost 0 bases to trimming and J lost 5 bases; unmatched junction nucleotides: 7. The CDR3 region is CASSQDWRTGDTEAFF. The CDR3 DNA reads TGTGCCAGCAGCCAAGATTGGAGGACAGGGGATACTGAAGCTTTCTTT.

The genes are TRBV20-1 and TRBJ2-3, with 8 nucleotides matching TRBD2. The CDR3 is made up of 16 amino acids. The germline gives CDR1 DFQATT, CDR2 SNEGSKA (reference sequence). With 0 bases clipped from V and 6 bases from J, the junction kept 11 bases outside the gene matches. The chain's CDR3 is CSARDLRSGKPDTQYF. The CDR3 region has the DNA TGCAGTGCTAGAGATCTCCGTAGCGGGAAACCTGATACGCAGTATTTT.

The chain is built from TRBV7-2 and TRBJ1-1; 9 nucleotides agree with TRBD1. Germline lookup yields CDR1 SGHTA and CDR2 FQGNSA. V gave up 5 bases and J gave up 1 base; unmatched junction bases: 5. The CDR3 has 15 amino acids. CDR3 sequence: CASSITGGSNTEAFF. CDR3 nucleotide sequence: TGTGCCAGCAGCATCACAGGGGGCTCGAACACTGAAGCTTTCTTT.

CDR3 protein: CASSRLRSGTGKNSPLHF. CDR3 coding DNA: TGCGCCAGCAGCCGTCTACGCTCCGGGACAGGGAAAAATTCACCCCTCCACTTT. V is TRBV4-1 and J is TRBJ1-6; 9 bases align to TRBD1. Trimming cost V 4 bases and J 7 bases; bases outside gene matches: 14. Per the germline V gene, CDR1 is MGHRA and CDR2 is YSYEKL. This CDR3 has 18 amino acids.

This clonotype was observed many times. V is TRBV20-1 and J is TRBJ2-2; 10 bases are a match to TRBD2. The CDR3 covers 14 residues. The V gene end was trimmed by 3 bases and the J gene end by 14 bases; junction bases not matched to a gene: 12. CDR1 and CDR2 (germline): DFQATT, SNEGSKA (reference sequence). The CDR3 loop is CSASRGLATNKLFF. The CDR3 DNA reads TGCAGTGCTAGCCGGGGACTAGCGACTAACAAACTGTTTTTT.

This clonotype was recorded many times. This chain connects TRBV19 to TRBJ1-1; the D is unclear. Trimming removed 5 bases from V and 6 bases from J, with 10 bases in between. Germline CDR1 LNHDA, CDR2 SQIVND (reference sequence). The CDR3 consists of 12 residues. CDR3 loop: CASSVTEAEAFF. CDR3 bases: TGTGCCAGTAGTGTAACGGAGGCTGAAGCTTTCTTT.

This clonotype has only a few counts. The CDR3 end shows no conserved phenylalanine or tryptophan, and so a read error is likely. The chain is built from TRBV9 and TRBJ1-6; a possible D gene is TRBD1 (5 bases). The germline V and J ends were trimmed by 2 bases and 9 bases, with 21 bases remaining between them. The CDR3 totals 17 residues. CDR1 is SGDLS and CDR2 is YYNGEE in the germline V gene. CDR3 DNA sequence: TGTGCCAGCAGCGTTTCTCATTGGGGACCCAAAGCTTCACCCCTCCACCTT. Protein product: CASSVSHWGPKASPLHL.

The V call is TRBV7-4, the J call TRBJ2-7; no reliable D call. This CDR3 has 15 amino acids. V lost 5 bases, J lost 4 bases, and 18 bases lay in between. CDR1 and CDR2 from the germline V gene are SGHVT and SQSDAQ. In DNA, the CDR3 is TGTGCCAGCAGCCTACTCTACGGACGTCCATACGAGCAGTACTTC. As protein: CASSLLYGRPYEQYF.

This clonotype was recorded once. The J gene is TRBJ1-2, the V gene TRBV29-1; D uncertain. The CDR3 consists of 11 residues. Germline V gene data show CDR1 as SQVTM and CDR2 as ANQGSEA. V was pared by 8 bases and J by 7 bases, with 14 bases between. The CDR3 DNA follows: TGCAGCTTAAGCGGGTTGAGTGGCTACACCTTC. It encodes CSLSGLSGYTF.

V is TRBV12-3 or TRBV12-4 and J is TRBJ1-5; a weak D match, TRBD1 (5 bases). The CDR3 runs 14 residues. V was cut by 8 bases and J by 4 bases, with 15 bases left in between. CDR3 loop: CASGTGTANQPQHF. CDR3 sequence (DNA): TGTGCCAGCGGGACCGGGACGGCTAATCAGCCCCAGCATTTT.

This clonotype was detected many times. The rearrangement uses TRBV7-2 and TRBJ2-6, with D perhaps given as TRBD1 or TRBD2 (5 bases each). The CDR3 has 19 amino acids. V dropped 5 bases and J dropped 0 bases, with 20 bases sitting between them. Germline V gene lookup returns CDR1 SGHTA and CDR2 FQGNSA. CDR3 amino acids: CASSPLSTGRSSGANVLTF. In DNA, the CDR3 is TGTGCCAGCAGCCCTTTATCAACGGGACGGAGCTCTGGGGCCAACGTCCTGACTTTC.